One sample yielded the 10 T cell receptor beta chains listed below, sequenced in a study of T-cell memory formation after mild COVID-19. TCRdb re-called the 5' RACE reads with MiXCR, one entry per CDR3 protein. The data hold 130,000 to 150,000 distinct CDR3 sequences, with around 21% observed a single time. The specimen sequenced was PBMCs or a T cell subset sorted from them (not recorded which). Receptors originate from an adult woman who had mild COVID-19 (a few samples of this study predate the infection). Cell type and time point are not known.

The J gene is TRBJ2-5, the V gene TRBV3-1, with 7 bases that match TRBD2. Losses at the gene ends were 7 bases for V and 7 bases for J; bases not matched to a gene: 12. The CDR3 extends over 14 amino acids. In germline, CDR1 is LGHDT, CDR2 YNNKEL (reference sequence). CDR3: CASTPPSASGTQYF. The CDR3 DNA follows: TGTGCCAGCACCCCACCGTCGGCTAGCGGGACCCAGTACTTC.

This clonotype showed up many times. The chain uses TRBV7-9 and TRBJ2-3; D not certain. Germline V gene lookup returns CDR1 SEHNR and CDR2 FQNEAQ (reference sequence). With 1 base removed from V and 9 bases from J, the gap between germline ends came to 8 bases. The CDR3 has 12 amino acids. The CDR3 DNA follows: TGTGCCAGCAGCTTAGAAGCCACCACGCAGTATTTT. Translation gives CASSLEATTQYF.

This clonotype came up a few times. This rearrangement joins TRBV7-9 to TRBJ1-1, with D uncertain. CDR1 is SEHNR, CDR2 FQNEAQ, per germline (reference sequence). The V gene lost 7 bases and the J gene lost 1 base, with 16 bases spanning the gap. There are 15 residues in the CDR3. The CDR3 DNA follows: TGTGCCAGCATACGCGGGCTGGGGTCGAACACTGAAGCTTTCTTT. Encoded protein: CASIRGLGSNTEAFF.

The gene calls are TRBV25-1 and TRBJ2-5, with D tentatively TRBD1 (7 bases). The CDR3 length is 13 residues. Trimming took off 6 bases at V and 6 bases at J, with 14 bases between the two ends. Germline values: CDR1 MGHDK, CDR2 SYGVNS. Here the CDR3 DNA reads TGTGCCAGCAGCCTGACAGGGAGGAAGACCCAGTACTTC. This gives the protein CASSLTGRKTQYF.

In its sample, this clonotype was seen a few times. This chain links TRBV7-2 with TRBJ2-1; D gene uncertain. Germline V gene data show CDR1 as SGHTA and CDR2 as FQGNSA. Trimming pared 0 bases from V and 4 bases from J, leaving 7 bases between. The CDR3 has 14 amino acids. CDR3 sequence: CASSLAGIYNEQFF. Written as DNA, the CDR3 is TGTGCCAGCAGCTTAGCAGGTATTTACAATGAGCAGTTCTTC.

This clonotype was counted ten times or more. This rearrangement joins TRBV7-2 to TRBJ2-1; D gene uncertain. V lost 1 base and J lost 7, with 8 bases in between. Germline V gene lookup returns CDR1 SGHTA and CDR2 FQGNSA. The CDR3 is 13 residues long. CDR3 sequence (DNA): TGTGCCAGCAGCTTAGATCAGCTGAATGAGCAGTTCTTC. Its translation: CASSLDQLNEQFF. The variable domain in full, completed from reference TRBV7-2 and TRBJ2-1, reads GAGVSQSPSNKVTEKGKDVELRCDPISGHTALYWYRQSLGQGLEFLIYFQGNSAPDKSGLPSDRFSAERTGGSVSTLTIQRTQQEDSAVYLCASSLDQLNEQFFGPGTRLTVL.

This rearrangement joins TRBV7-3 to TRBJ2-2; D uncertain. Germline CDR1 is SGHTA and CDR2 is FQGTGA. Trimming cost V 4 bases and J 2 bases, with 17 bases left between them. The CDR3 totals 17 residues. The CDR3 here is CASSSALGRHNTGELFF. The CDR3 DNA is TGTGCCAGCAGCTCAGCCTTGGGCCGACATAACACCGGGGAGCTGTTTTTT.

This clonotype was counted between two and nine times. The V gene is TRBV29-1, the J gene TRBJ2-5; 8 positions agree with TRBD2. Unmatched junction bases numbered 6, after V lost 7 bases and J lost 5 bases. CDR1 is SQVTM and CDR2 is ANQGSEA in the germline V gene. The CDR3 extends over 12 amino acids. For the CDR3, the DNA is TGCAGCGGGGCGGGGGGCAGCGAGACCCAGTACTTC. It yields the protein CSGAGGSETQYF.

This clonotype was detected only a few times. The V and J genes are TRBV11-1 and TRBJ2-7, with D unresolved. Trimming removed 1 base at V and 7 bases at J, with 11 bases between. From germline, CDR1 is SGHAT and CDR2 FQDESV (reference sequence). CDR3 length: 13 amino acids. CDR3 sequence reads: CASSLEEFSEQYF. The CDR3 DNA sequence: TGTGCCAGCAGCTTAGAAGAATTTTCGGAGCAGTACTTC.

In this sample, this clonotype turned up a few times. This sequence joins TRBV15 and TRBJ2-3, with D maybe TRBD2 (6 bases). The CDR3 covers 14 residues. In germline, CDR1 is LNHNV, CDR2 YYDKDF (reference sequence). Deletions cut 6 bases from V and 0 bases from J, with 10 bases between. CDR3 amino acids: CATSQRVSTDTQYF. CDR3 bases: TGTGCCACCAGTCAGCGGGTTAGCACAGATACGCAGTATTTT.